This T cell receptor beta chain was observed in a study of blood T cell repertoires in COVID-19. Overall study: Researchers got acute and convalescent COVID-19 samples from the United States, Italy and Spain. In each case, the material was cDNA or gDNA derived from T cells, B-cell-depleted T cells, or PBMCs.

The CDR3 covers 13 residues. Germline CDR1 is MNHEY and CDR2 is SMNVEV (reference sequence). The junction had 4 bases not matched to a gene; V was cut back by 4 bases and J by 9 bases. Original data processing: Amplification from reference gene primers served as the basis for estimated nucleated cell counts. Sequenced by immunoSEQ multiplex PCR; TCRdb stores in-frame clones only, minus some. The V and J calls and clone size are taken from that table; D and trimming were inferred from the DNA. The table lists around 86,000 clones, more than 75% of them singletons, with roughly 10% in the top ten. This clonotype was obtained from a human donor in a cohort sampled during active COVID-19. The rearrangement links TRBV27 to TRBJ1-5; 9 nucleotides agree with TRBD1. The specimen was peripheral blood. The CDR3 DNA reads as TGTGCCAGCAGTTCAAACAGGGGGCTGCCCCAGCATTTT. Protein product: CASSSNRGLPQHF.